This T cell receptor beta chain was sequenced in a study of PD-1 blockade in classical Hodgkin lymphoma. Time point reported: newly diagnosed, previously untreated cHL patient sample. Comparator PBMCs were from newly diagnosed, untreated classical Hodgkin lymphoma. The study's findings and limits: Why the repertoires differ is still unclear, perhaps disease activity or prior therapy. Relative to healthy donors, newly diagnosed patients reportedly had lower baseline TCR diversity, which was reported as lower still in relapsed/refractory patients.

The CDR3 consists of 12 residues. Trimming left V 3 bases short and J 11 bases short, with 12 bases between. Germline V lookup: CDR1 KGHSH, CDR2 LQKENI. As to this clone: Its antigen is unknown.

The method was immunoSEQ multiplex PCR; TCRdb's version includes in-frame clones alone and lacks a portion of them. The table lists about 25,000 clones, nearly 95% of them singletons. V and J are TRBV18 and TRBJ2-3, with D perhaps given as TRBD1 or TRBD2 (5 bases each). This sequence originates from a human donor with classical Hodgkin lymphoma. Sequencing used peripheral blood mononuclear cells (PBMCs). CDR3 region: CASSPGTDLQYF. The CDR3 DNA sequence: TGTGCCAGCTCACCCGGGACCGACCTGCAGTATTTT.